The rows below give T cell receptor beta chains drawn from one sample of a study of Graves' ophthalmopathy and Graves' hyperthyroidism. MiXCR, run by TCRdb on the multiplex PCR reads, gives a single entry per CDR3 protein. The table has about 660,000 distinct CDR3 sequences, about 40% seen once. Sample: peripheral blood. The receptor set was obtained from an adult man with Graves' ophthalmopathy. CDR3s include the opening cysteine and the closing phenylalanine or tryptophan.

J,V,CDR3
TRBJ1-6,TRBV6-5,CASRDRGGGYSPLHF
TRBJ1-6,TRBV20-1,CSAAATGVGSPLHF
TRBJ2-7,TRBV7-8,CASSLAEGTHYEQYF
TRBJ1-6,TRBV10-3,CASSTSWGGDQPLHF
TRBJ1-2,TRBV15,CATSREVRTGGVSSYTF
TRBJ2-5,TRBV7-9,CASSLSSTGGGQETQYF
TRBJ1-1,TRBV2,CASKGQEAFF
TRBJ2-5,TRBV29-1,CSAGGTGGAETQYF
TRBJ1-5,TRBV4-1,CASSQDYGEGQPQHF
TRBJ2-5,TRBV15,CAISNSSGRVKTQYF
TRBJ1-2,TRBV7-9,CASSPTRTESSYGYTF
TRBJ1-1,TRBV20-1,CSARGSGPAEAFF
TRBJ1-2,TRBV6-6,CASSQTGEGGKGYTF
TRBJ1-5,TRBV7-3,CASGRDIGCVNLNQPQHF
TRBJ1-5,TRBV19,CASSPSLNSNQPQHF
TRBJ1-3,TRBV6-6,CASSYGDRGNTIYF
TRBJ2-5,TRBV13,CASSLAGLAGDLGETQYF
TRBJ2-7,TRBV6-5,CASSPTTSAAPYEQYF
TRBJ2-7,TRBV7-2,CASSLYDAAYEQYF
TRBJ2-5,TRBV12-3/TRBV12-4,CATSRGCRGLDWKPEETQYF
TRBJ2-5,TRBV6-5,CASSYPREGQGETQYF
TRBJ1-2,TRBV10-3,CAISDPGMDTYTF
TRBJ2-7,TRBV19,CASSKRWQTFSAHYEQYF
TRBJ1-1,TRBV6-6,CAISLDRGQRNTEAFF
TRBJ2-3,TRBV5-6,CASSGGLAGFITDTQYF
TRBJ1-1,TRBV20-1,CSADMWSTEAFF
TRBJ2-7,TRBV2,CASSPRPGAYEQYF
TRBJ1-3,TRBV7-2,CASRIQYSRNTIYF
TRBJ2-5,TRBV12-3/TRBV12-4,CASSPAREKETQYF
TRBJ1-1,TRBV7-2,CASSLRGMNTEAFF
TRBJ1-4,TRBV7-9,CASSSGSELNGKLFF
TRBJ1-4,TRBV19,CASSRDRGPVEKLFF
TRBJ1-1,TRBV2,CARLGQGDTEAFF
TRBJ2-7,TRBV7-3,CASSPPTLYYEQYF
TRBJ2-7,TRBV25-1,CASSESSGYEQYF
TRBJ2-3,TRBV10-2,CAIRPSTDTQYF
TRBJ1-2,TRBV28,CATKRGADGYTF
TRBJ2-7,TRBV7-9,CASRRIRRSGPVEQYF
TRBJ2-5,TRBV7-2,CASTLDPGLAGRYQETQYF
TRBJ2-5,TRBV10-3,CAIRQGQGPELQETQYF
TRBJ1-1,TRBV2,CASGGGRAGNGAFF
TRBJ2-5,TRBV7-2,CASSPPRSGETQYF
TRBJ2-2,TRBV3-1,CASSQFDGQGAGELFF
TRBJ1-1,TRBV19,CASSPGFEAFF
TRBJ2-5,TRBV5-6,CASSWTGGMGETQYF
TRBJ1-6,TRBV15,CATGGENSPLHF
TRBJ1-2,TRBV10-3,CAISESGALNYGYTF
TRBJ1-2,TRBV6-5,CASSGGAYGYTF
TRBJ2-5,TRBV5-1,CASSSPNGETQYF
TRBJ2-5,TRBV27,CASSLVVGLGEQYF